Following are 25 T cell receptor beta chains from one sample sequenced in a study of OX40 agonist ivuxolimab in advanced cancers. Here immunoSEQ multiplex PCR was the method, and the copy in TCRdb shows in-frame clones only, minus some. The table records more than 35,000 clones, 75% to 90% of them present only once. Sequenced here: CD4+ or CD8+ T cells sorted from blood, sampled in a trial of the OX40 agonist ivuxolimab. These receptors all stem from an adult with an advanced solid tumor such as melanoma, head and neck, liver or kidney cancer.

The chain links TRBV19 to TRBJ2-7; D is possibly TRBD1 (6 bases). This CDR3 is built from 13 residues. V lost 7 bases, J lost 6 bases, and 16 bases lay in between. Germline V gene sequence: CDR1 LNHDA, CDR2 SQIVND (reference sequence). CDR3 DNA sequence: TGTGCCAGTACCGGACAGCCGCCGGGCGAGCAGTACTTC. As protein: CASTGQPPGEQYF.

The genes are TRBV5-1 and TRBJ2-5, with D perhaps matching TRBD1 (5 bases). Germline assignment: CDR1 SGHRS and CDR2 YFSETQ. The CDR3 totals 14 residues. Trimming left V 4 bases short and J 1 base short, with 11 bases between. CDR3 region: CASSPLTVQETQYF. The CDR3 DNA is TGCGCCAGCAGCCCGTTGACAGTCCAAGAGACCCAGTACTTC.

V is TRBV19 and J is TRBJ2-3; 7 nucleotides match TRBD1. Germline V gene data show CDR1 as LNHDA and CDR2 as SQIVND (reference sequence). After removal of 5 bases from V and 0 bases from J, the junction contained 17 bases not matched to a gene. The CDR3 has 19 amino acids. CDR3 DNA: TGTGCCAGTAGTGGATCCTTGGGACAGTCGACGCCTAGCACAGATACGCAGTATTTT. Its translation: CASSGSLGQSTPSTDTQYF. Based on the CDR3 plus reference TRBV19 and TRBJ2-3, the full variable domain is DGGITQSPKYLFRKEGQNVTLSCEQNLNHDAMYWYRQDPGQGLRLIYYSQIVNDFQKGDIAEGYSVSREKKESFPLTVTSAQKNPTAFYLCASSGSLGQSTPSTDTQYFGPGTRLTVL.

The chain combines TRBV19 with TRBJ2-1; perhaps TRBD2 as D (5 bases). Germline-derived CDR1 and CDR2 are LNHDA and SQIVND (reference sequence). The CDR3 runs to 15 residues. V was shortened by 4 bases and J by 6 bases, with 16 bases between the two germline ends. The CDR3 DNA reads as TGTGCCAGTAGTACCCTTAGCGTACCTGTCAATGAGCAGTTCTTC. This translates into CASSTLSVPVNEQFF. The full variable domain, rest sourced from reference TRBV19 and TRBJ2-1, is DGGITQSPKYLFRKEGQNVTLSCEQNLNHDAMYWYRQDPGQGLRLIYYSQIVNDFQKGDIAEGYSVSREKKESFPLTVTSAQKNPTAFYLCASSTLSVPVNEQFFGPGTRLTVL.

The rearrangement uses TRBV5-5 and TRBJ1-2; D not certain. Per germline, CDR1 SGHKS and CDR2 YYEKEE (reference sequence). CDR3 size: 14 residues. V lost 1 base and J 7 bases, leaving 14 bases between the germline ends. Written as DNA, the CDR3 is TGTGCCAGCAGCTTGTGGACCCAAGGAGGTGGCTACACCTTC. Translated, it gives CASSLWTQGGGYTF.

The V and J genes are TRBV6-5 and TRBJ1-2, with a possible D match to TRBD1 (6 bases). Germline CDR1 is MNHEY and CDR2 is SVGAGI. The CDR3 consists of 15 residues. Trimming took 2 bases from V and 4 from J, leaving 14 bases between them. The CDR3, as DNA: TGTGCCAGCAGTTACGGGTTTGGGGGCGCCTATGGCTACACCTTC. This encodes CASSYGFGGAYGYTF.

The rearrangement links TRBV11-2 to TRBJ1-1, with 7 bases aligning to TRBD1. The CDR3 is 13 amino acids. The junction had 8 bases not matched to a gene; V was cut back by 11 bases and J by 2 bases. Germline V CDR1 and CDR2: SGHAT, FQNNGV. Here the CDR3 reads CAARGTPNTEAFF. DNA of the CDR3: TGTGCCGCCAGGGGGACACCCAACACTGAAGCTTTCTTT.

This clone was counted a few times. The chain couples TRBV5-1 to TRBJ2-3, with 8 bases lining up with TRBD2. The CDR3 sequence is 15 residues long. CDR1 and CDR2 (germline): SGHRS, YFSETQ. J was trimmed by 4 bases and V by 2 bases; bases with no gene match: 6. This CDR3 is CASSLIGTRADTQYF. The CDR3 DNA is TGCGCCAGCAGCTTAATTGGGACTAGGGCAGATACGCAGTATTTT.

The J gene is TRBJ2-2, the V gene TRBV18; tentative D call: TRBD2 (6 bases). The CDR3 sequence is 17 residues long. From germline, CDR1 is KGHSH and CDR2 LQKENI. With 1 base removed from V and 4 bases from J, the gap between germline ends came to 16 bases. DNA of the CDR3: TGTGCCAGCTCACCACGTCTCCCGGGAGCGGCCACCGGGGAGCTGTTTTTT. It translates to CASSPRLPGAATGELFF.

The V gene is TRBV2, the J gene TRBJ2-6; 9 positions match TRBD1. This CDR3 has 18 amino acids. Losses at the gene ends were 4 bases for V and 0 bases for J; bases not matched to a gene: 7. Germline V lookup: CDR1 SNHLY, CDR2 FYNNEI. This CDR3 is CASSGDREGFSGANVLTF. In DNA form, the CDR3 reads TGTGCCAGCAGTGGGGACAGGGAGGGATTCTCTGGGGCCAACGTCCTGACTTTC.

V and J are TRBV7-9 and TRBJ2-3, with 8 positions matching TRBD1. V was clipped by 5 bases and J by 0 bases; unmatched bases: 7. This CDR3 is 16 amino acids long. Germline V lookup: CDR1 SEHNR, CDR2 FQNEAQ (reference sequence). In nucleotides, the CDR3 is TGTGCCAGCAGCGGAAGGACAGGGTATAGCACAGATACGCAGTATTTT. Amino acids: CASSGRTGYSTDTQYF.

The chain has TRBV4-1 and TRBJ1-4, with D hard to call. Germline CDR1 is MGHRA and CDR2 is YSYEKL. This CDR3 has 14 amino acids. Trimming shortened V by 3 bases and J by 8 bases, and 13 bases separated the two germline ends. Here the CDR3 DNA reads TGCGCCAGCAGCCAGGCTTCAGGTTGGGAAAAACTGTTTTTT. Translating gives CASSQASGWEKLFF.

The V and J genes are TRBV6-6 and TRBJ2-7, with TRBD1 matching over 8 bases. This CDR3 contains 15 residues. Trimming removed 5 bases from V and 4 bases from J; junction bases left unmatched: 10. Germline V CDR1 and CDR2: MNHNY, SVGAGI (reference sequence). CDR3 loop: CASSPFTGGIYEQYF. Written as DNA, the CDR3 is TGTGCCAGCAGTCCTTTTACAGGGGGAATATACGAGCAGTACTTC.

The chain joins TRBV19 to TRBJ2-2; 10 bases match TRBD1. The junction had 6 bases not matched to a gene; V was cut back by 4 bases and J by 1 base. The CDR3 length is 17 residues. From germline, CDR1 is LNHDA and CDR2 SQIVND (reference sequence). The CDR3, as DNA: TGTGCCAGTAGTAAGGGACAGGGGACCAGGAACACCGGGGAGCTGTTTTTT. Encoded protein: CASSKGQGTRNTGELFF.

V and J are TRBV19 and TRBJ2-7, with 7 nucleotides matching TRBD1. J gave up 2 bases and V 4 bases, and 8 bases lay outside the gene matches. CDR3 length equals 15 residues. The germline V gene encodes CDR1 LNHDA and CDR2 SQIVND (reference sequence). The CDR3 DNA reads TGTGCCAGTAGTACCCCCGGGACAGTGACCTACGAGCAGTACTTC. Translated: CASSTPGTVTYEQYF.

J is TRBJ2-7 and V is TRBV27; maybe TRBD2 (6 bases). The CDR3 runs 15 residues. Trimming removed 5 bases at V and 3 bases at J, with 17 bases between. The germline CDR1 and CDR2 sequences are MNHEY and SMNVEV (reference sequence). The CDR3 loop reads CASSPSLALDYEQYF. CDR3 coding DNA: TGTGCCAGCAGTCCGTCCCTAGCGTTGGACTACGAGCAGTACTTC.

The chain recombines TRBV6-6 with TRBJ2-3, with 8 bases lining up with TRBD1. From germline, CDR1 is MNHNY and CDR2 SVGAGI (reference sequence). The CDR3 is 14 amino acids. V shed 2 bases and J 4 bases; nucleotides not matched to a gene: 2. The CDR3 DNA follows: TGTGCCAGCAGTTACACAGGGGGGTCAGATACGCAGTATTTT. The encoded protein is CASSYTGGSDTQYF.

The V and J genes are TRBV9 and TRBJ1-2; TRBD1 might be the D (5 bases). This CDR3 is 13 amino acids long. Trimming took off 5 bases at V and 4 bases at J, with 12 bases between the two ends. Germline CDR1 is SGDLS and CDR2 is YYNGEE. The CDR3 sequence: CASSGGGVYGYTF. CDR3 DNA: TGTGCCAGCAGTGGGGGAGGGGTCTATGGCTACACCTTC.

The V call is TRBV27, the J call TRBJ2-6; 10 nucleotides line up with TRBD1. V shed 5 bases, J shed 1 base, and the junction held 8 bases outside the gene matches. The CDR3 is 18 amino acids. The germline gives CDR1 MNHEY, CDR2 SMNVEV (reference sequence). The CDR3, as DNA: TGTGCCAGCAGTCCAAGGACAGGGGGGGCTTCTGGGGCCAACGTCCTGACTTTC. The encoded protein is CASSPRTGGASGANVLTF. The variable domain in full, completed from reference TRBV27 and TRBJ2-6, reads EAQVTQNPRYLITVTGKKLTVTCSQNMNHEYMSWYRQDPGLGLRQIYYSMNVEVTDKGDVPEGYKVSRKEKRNFPLILESPSPNQTSLYFCASSPRTGGASGANVLTFGAGSRLTVL.

The J gene is TRBJ1-5, the V gene TRBV19, with a weak D call TRBD1 (5 bases). This CDR3 is built from 14 residues. Germline V gene sequence: CDR1 LNHDA, CDR2 SQIVND (reference sequence). The V and J ends lost 1 base and 4 bases respectively, with 8 bases between them. Here the CDR3 DNA reads TGTGCCAGTAGTATAGTCGGGGGTAATCAGCCCCAGCATTTT. It codes for CASSIVGGNQPQHF.

There are a few counts of this clone. CDR3 sequence (DNA): TGTGCCACCAGCAGAGATGGGGCACGAAACATTCAGTACTTC. Its translation is CATSRDGARNIQYF. The gene calls are TRBV15 and TRBJ2-4; D might be TRBD1 (5 bases). Trimming left V 0 bases short and J 6 bases short, with 9 bases between. This CDR3 comprises 14 residues. Germline V gene lookup returns CDR1 LNHNV and CDR2 YYDKDF (reference sequence).

This clone was detected a few times. The CDR3 bases are TGTGCCAGCAGTGTTAACAGCGGGATACAAAATGGCTACACCTTC. Amino acids: CASSVNSGIQNGYTF. The V and J genes are TRBV6-4 and TRBJ1-2; D gene ambiguous. The CDR3 loop spans 15 amino acids. The germline CDR1 and CDR2 sequences are MRHNA and SNTAGT. The ends were cut back, 4 bases at V and 6 bases at J, with 18 bases in the middle.

In its sample, this clone was seen a few times. This chain links TRBV6-5 with TRBJ1-2, with 7 nucleotides matching TRBD1. The CDR3 is 13 residues long. CDR1 and CDR2 (germline): MNHEY, SVGAGI. J was trimmed by 4 bases and V by 6 bases; bases with no gene match: 5. The CDR3 DNA is TGTGCCAGCAGAGCGGGACAGCTCTATGGCTACACCTTC. Its translation is CASRAGQLYGYTF.

This chain joins TRBV10-3 and TRBJ1-3, with unresolved D. CDR1 is ENHRY, CDR2 SYGVKD, per germline. The CDR3 extends over 14 amino acids. V lost 2 bases and J lost 4, with 9 bases in between. The DNA of the CDR3 is TGTGCCATCAGTGAGCAGAGCCCGGGAAACACCATATATTTT. Amino acid sequence: CAISEQSPGNTIYF.

The chain combines TRBV15 with TRBJ2-6; D call uncertain. The CDR3 has 17 amino acids. Germline V gene data show CDR1 as LNHNV and CDR2 as YYDKDF (reference sequence). Trimming took 0 bases from V and 1 from J, leaving 10 bases between them. The CDR3: CATSRDQKGSGANVLTF. For the CDR3, the DNA is TGTGCCACCAGCAGAGATCAAAAAGGGTCTGGGGCCAACGTCCTGACTTTC.